Below, 15 T cell receptor beta chains from the same sample are listed, as sequenced in a study of shared clonotypes between healthy human individuals. Profiling relied on immunoSEQ multiplex PCR, and the TCRdb table lists in-frame clones only, not all of them. The sample includes 2 million to 3 million clones, more than 80% of them seen just once. The sequenced sample was naive CD4+ T cells sorted from blood. The subset denotes: CD45RA+ positively selected. These receptors all come from a man younger than 30 in good health.

This chain connects TRBV18 to TRBJ2-7; maybe TRBD1 (6 bases). Deletions cut 3 bases from V and 6 bases from J, with 18 bases between. Germline V gives CDR1 KGHSH, CDR2 LQKENI. The CDR3 extends over 15 amino acids. This CDR3 is CASSPDSRQVSEQYF. DNA of the CDR3: TGTGCCAGCTCACCGGACAGCCGACAGGTGAGCGAGCAGTACTTC.

This chain uses TRBV6-5 with TRBJ2-6, with D unclear. CDR1 MNHEY and CDR2 SVGAGI come from the germline V gene. V was pared by 6 bases and J by 0 bases, with 9 bases between. The CDR3 contains 15 residues. CDR3 nucleotides: TGTGCCAGCAGCAGACCCAACTCTGGGGCCAACGTCCTGACTTTC. This codes for CASSRPNSGANVLTF.

The chain carries TRBV6-1 and TRBJ2-2, with 8 positions matching TRBD1. The V gene's germline CDR1 is MNHNS and CDR2 SASEGT. Trimming at V came to 6 bases and at J to 6 bases, leaving 9 bases not matched to a gene. The CDR3 length is 15 residues. Written as DNA, the CDR3 is TGTGCCAGCAGAGGTCCCAGGGGGCGCCCCGGGGAGCTGTTTTTT. It is translated as CASRGPRGRPGELFF.

The chain couples TRBV6-5 to TRBJ2-2, with 7 bases lining up with TRBD1. V lost 6 bases to trimming and J lost 7 bases; unmatched junction nucleotides: 5. Germline V gene sequence: CDR1 MNHEY, CDR2 SVGAGI. The CDR3 runs to 13 residues. The CDR3 sequence: CASRRGQVGELFF. CDR3 DNA: TGTGCCAGCAGACGTGGACAGGTCGGGGAGCTGTTTTTT.

The chain is built from TRBV5-1 and TRBJ2-5, with 7 bases identical to TRBD1. J lost 4 bases, V lost 4 bases, and 4 bases had no gene match. There are 13 residues in the CDR3. Germline assignment: CDR1 SGHRS and CDR2 YFSETQ. This chain's CDR3 is CASSVGQRETQYF. Here the CDR3 DNA reads TGCGCCAGCAGCGTGGGACAGAGAGAGACCCAGTACTTC.

CDR3 bases: TGTGCCAGCAGCCCTAGGGATAAAAGCGGGAGGATTGAGCAGTTCTTC. Amino acids: CASSPRDKSGRIEQFF. This rearrangement joins TRBV11-3 to TRBJ2-1; 9 bases map to TRBD2. V trimming: 5 bases; J trimming: 9 bases; junction bases outside the gene matches: 14. The CDR3 runs 16 residues. Germline CDR1 is SGHNT and CDR2 is YENEEA.

The chain has TRBV5-1 and TRBJ1-3; D possibly corresponds to TRBD1 (6 bases). Germline lookup yields CDR1 SGHRS and CDR2 YFSETQ. V lost 5 bases, J lost 0 bases, and 9 bases lay in between. CDR3 length: 14 residues. CDR3 amino acids: CASRQGLSGNTIYF. The CDR3 region has the DNA TGCGCCAGCAGACAGGGTCTCTCTGGAAACACCATATATTTT.

This chain links TRBV9 with TRBJ2-5; TRBD2 matches 12 bases. The CDR3 runs 16 residues. Trimming at V came to 0 bases and at J to 5 bases, leaving 5 bases not matched to a gene. Germline-derived CDR1 and CDR2 are SGDLS and YYNGEE. The CDR3 sequence: CASSVGLAGARETQYF. In DNA, the CDR3 is TGTGCCAGCAGCGTAGGACTAGCGGGGGCCCGGGAGACCCAGTACTTC.

The chain links TRBV25-1 to TRBJ2-2; D remains ambiguous. Germline CDR1 reads MGHDK; CDR2 reads SYGVNS. The CDR3 is made up of 15 amino acids. V was clipped by 4 bases and J by 1 base, with 10 bases between them. CDR3 region: CASSGVVGNTGELFF. DNA for the CDR3: TGTGCCAGCAGTGGGGTCGTGGGGAACACCGGGGAGCTGTTTTTT.

The chain recombines TRBV6-6 with TRBJ2-5; 7 bases agree with TRBD1. The J call is doubtful: the DNA matches TRBJ2-7 better. The germline V gene has CDR1 MNHNY and CDR2 SVGAGI (reference sequence). This CDR3 region has 14 residues. The CDR3 region has the DNA TGTGCCAGCAGTTACCTTGCAGGGGGCTACGAGCAGTACTTC. Translation: CASSYLAGGYEQYF.

The genes are TRBV5-6 and TRBJ1-5; 7 bases agree with TRBD1. The CDR3 sequence is 15 residues long. Germline CDR1 SGHDT, CDR2 YYEEEE. J gave up 4 bases and V 0 bases, and 4 bases lay outside the gene matches. The CDR3 here is CASSLGGTVNQPQHF. The CDR3 bases are TGTGCCAGCAGCTTGGGCGGGACAGTTAATCAGCCCCAGCATTTT.

The V gene is TRBV5-1, the J gene TRBJ2-2, with 8 bases aligning to TRBD2. CDR1 is SGHRS, CDR2 YFSETQ, per germline. This CDR3 has 16 residues. The J segment lost 0 bases and the V segment lost 0 bases, leaving 1 base of the junction unmatched. CDR3 DNA sequence: TGCGCCAGCAGCTTGGGGGGACTAGCGAACACCGGGGAGCTGTTTTTT. Its translation: CASSLGGLANTGELFF.

The rearrangement uses TRBV9 and TRBJ2-1; D unresolved. V gave up 3 bases and J gave up 10 bases, with 11 bases separating them. CDR3 length: 12 amino acids. Germline V lookup: CDR1 SGDLS, CDR2 YYNGEE. CDR3 nucleotide sequence: TGTGCCAGCAGCGCGTCTTTACAGGAGCAGTTCTTC. The encoded protein is CASSASLQEQFF.

The chain couples TRBV10-1 to TRBJ1-1; TRBD1 agrees at 8 bases. Germline V gene data show CDR1 as WNHNN and CDR2 as SYGVQD (reference sequence). V lost 6 bases, J lost 6 bases, and 15 bases stayed unmatched. This CDR3 region has 16 residues. This CDR3 is CASSATTGVRTSEAFF. As DNA, the CDR3 is TGCGCCAGCAGCGCAACGACAGGGGTGCGCACTTCTGAAGCTTTCTTT.

The CDR3 reads CASSLLSGRYPEAFF. CDR3 sequence (DNA): TGCGCCAGCAGCTTGTTATCAGGTCGTTATCCTGAAGCTTTCTTT. This chain uses TRBV5-1 with TRBJ1-1; D is undetermined. CDR3 length: 15 amino acids. The germline V gene encodes CDR1 SGHRS and CDR2 YFSETQ. Trimming took off 1 base at V and 6 bases at J, with 16 bases between the two ends. Full variable domain (remainder filled in from reference TRBV5-1 and TRBJ1-1): KAGVTQTPRYLIKTRGQQVTLSCSPISGHRSVSWYQQTPGQGLQFLFEYFSETQRNKGNFPGRFSGRQFSNSRSEMNVSTLELGDSALYLCASSLLSGRYPEAFFGQGTRLTVV.